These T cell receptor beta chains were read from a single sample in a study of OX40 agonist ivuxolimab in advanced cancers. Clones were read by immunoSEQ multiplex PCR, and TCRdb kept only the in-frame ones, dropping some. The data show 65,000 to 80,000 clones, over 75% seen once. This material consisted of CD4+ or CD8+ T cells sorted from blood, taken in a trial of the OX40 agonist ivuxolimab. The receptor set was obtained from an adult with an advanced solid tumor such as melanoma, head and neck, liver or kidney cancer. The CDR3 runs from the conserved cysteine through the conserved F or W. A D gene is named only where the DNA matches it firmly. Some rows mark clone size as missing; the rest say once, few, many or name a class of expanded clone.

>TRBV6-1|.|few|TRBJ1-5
CASRGQNNQPQHF
TGTGCCAGCAGAGGACAGAACAATCAGCCCCAGCATTTT
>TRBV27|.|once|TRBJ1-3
CASSLIGPYSGNTIYF
TGTGCCAGCAGTTTAATCGGTCCCTACTCTGGAAACACCATATATTTT
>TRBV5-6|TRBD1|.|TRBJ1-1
CASSLGAGQGNTEAFF
TGTGCCAGCAGCTTGGGAGCCGGACAGGGGAACACTGAAGCTTTCTTT
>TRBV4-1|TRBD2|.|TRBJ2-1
CASSQDRASGRVGEQFF
TGCGCCAGCAGCCAAGATCGGGCTAGCGGGAGGGTTGGTGAGCAGTTCTTC
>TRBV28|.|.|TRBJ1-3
CALEGYGNTIYF
TGTGCCCTAGAGGGGTATGGAAACACCATATATTTT
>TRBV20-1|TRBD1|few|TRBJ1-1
CSARDSWGAFF
TGCAGTGCTCGGGACAGTTGGGGAGCTTTCTTT
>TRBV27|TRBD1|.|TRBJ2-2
CASSLYIGGGQGGSTGELFF
TGTGCCAGCAGTTTATATATAGGGGGCGGACAGGGGGGGAGCACCGGGGAGCTGTTTTTT
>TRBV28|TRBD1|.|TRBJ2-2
CASSFNRGNTGELFF
TGTGCCAGCAGTTTTAACAGGGGGAACACCGGGGAGCTGTTTTTT
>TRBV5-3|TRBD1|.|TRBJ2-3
CARSWGAGQGALCTDTQYF
TGTGCCAGAAGCTGGGGGGCCGGACAGGGGGCCTTGTGTACAGATACGCAGTATTTT
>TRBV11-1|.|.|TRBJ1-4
CASSSSAGGEKLFF
TGTGCCAGCAGCTCCTCAGCGGGGGGAGAAAAACTGTTTTTT
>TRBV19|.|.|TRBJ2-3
CASRPRPGADSTDTQYF
TGTGCCAGTAGACCGCGCCCTGGAGCAGATAGCACAGATACGCAGTATTTT
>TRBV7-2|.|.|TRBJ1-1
CASSPSGQPFEAFF
TGTGCCAGCAGCCCCTCGGGACAACCTTTTGAAGCTTTCTTT
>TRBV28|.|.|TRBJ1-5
CASSLDSNQPQHF
TGTGCCAGCAGTTTGGATAGCAATCAGCCCCAGCATTTT
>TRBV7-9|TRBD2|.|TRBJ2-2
CASSPKLGIAGLNTGELFF
TGTGCCAGCAGCCCAAAACTCGGGATAGCGGGATTGAACACCGGGGAGCTGTTTTTT
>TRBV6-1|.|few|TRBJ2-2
CASSELGRGAGELFF
TGTGCCAGCAGTGAACTTGGCCGAGGCGCCGGGGAGCTGTTTTTT
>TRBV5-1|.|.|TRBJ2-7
CASSLVGTLLSYEQYF
TGCGCCAGCAGCTTGGTTGGGACTCTACTCTCCTACGAGCAGTACTTC
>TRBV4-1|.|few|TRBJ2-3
CASSQRESVTDTQYF
TGCGCCAGCAGTCAAAGGGAAAGCGTCACAGATACGCAGTATTTT
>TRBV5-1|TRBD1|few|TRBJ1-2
CASSGFDRGDYGYTF
TGCGCCAGCAGCGGATTCGACAGGGGAGACTATGGCTACACCTTC
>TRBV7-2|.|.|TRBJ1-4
CASGRGQGNEKLFF
TGTGCCAGCGGGCGGGGGCAGGGTAATGAAAAACTGTTTTTT
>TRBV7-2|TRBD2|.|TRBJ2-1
CASSFPSGRARDNEQFF
TGTGCCAGCAGCTTTCCTAGCGGGAGGGCCCGAGACAATGAGCAGTTCTTC
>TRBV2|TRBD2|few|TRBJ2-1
CASSESQRESNEQFF
TGTGCCAGCAGTGAGTCCCAGCGGGAGAGTAATGAGCAGTTCTTC
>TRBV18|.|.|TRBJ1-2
CASSQPEGSWGSYGYTF
TGTGCCAGCTCACAGCCCGAGGGGTCCTGGGGATCCTATGGCTACACCTTC
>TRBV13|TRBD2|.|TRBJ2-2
CASSLGLTSGSIGELFF
TGTGCCAGCAGCTTAGGCCTAACTAGCGGGAGTATCGGGGAGCTGTTTTTT
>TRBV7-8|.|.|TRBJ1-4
CASSKGGANEKLFF
TGTGCCAGCTCAAAAGGGGGGGCTAATGAAAAACTGTTTTTT
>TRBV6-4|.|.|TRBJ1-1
CASREQGNTEAFF
TGTGCCAGCAGGGAACAGGGAAACACTGAAGCTTTCTTT
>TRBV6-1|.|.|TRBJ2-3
CASSEGGPDTQYF
TGTGCCAGCAGTGAAGGAGGTCCAGATACGCAGTATTTT
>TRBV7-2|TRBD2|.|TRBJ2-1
CASSLGWREFDEQFF
TGTGCCAGCAGCTTAGGGTGGCGGGAGTTTGATGAGCAGTTCTTC
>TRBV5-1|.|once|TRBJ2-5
CASSWGQETQYF
TGCGCCAGCAGCTGGGGACAAGAGACCCAGTACTTC
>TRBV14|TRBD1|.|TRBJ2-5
CASSPWTGGPQETQYF
TGTGCCAGCAGCCCTTGGACAGGGGGCCCCCAAGAGACCCAGTACTTC
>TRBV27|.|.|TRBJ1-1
CASSFQRGTEAFF
TGTGCCAGCAGTTTTCAGAGGGGCACTGAAGCTTTCTTT
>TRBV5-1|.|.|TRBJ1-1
CASSFNPGSNTEAFF
TGCGCCAGCAGCTTTAATCCAGGGAGCAACACTGAAGCTTTCTTT
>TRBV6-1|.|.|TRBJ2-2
CAGFRPNTGELFF
TGTGCCGGCTTCCGTCCTAACACCGGGGAGCTGTTTTTT
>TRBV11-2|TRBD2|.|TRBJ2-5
CASSSGLVGGTQYF
TGTGCCAGCAGCTCGGGACTAGTTGGAGGGACCCAGTACTTC
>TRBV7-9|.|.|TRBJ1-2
CASSLRGYGYTF
TGTGCCAGCAGCTTAAGGGGCTATGGCTACACCTTC
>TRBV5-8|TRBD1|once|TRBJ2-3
CASSLGTGRETQYF
TGTGCCAGCAGCCTCGGGACAGGAAGGGAGACGCAGTATTTT
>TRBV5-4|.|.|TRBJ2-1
CASTLGSSEYEQFF
TGTGCCAGCACCTTGGGGTCTAGCGAGTATGAGCAGTTCTTC
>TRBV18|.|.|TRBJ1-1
CASSPLGANTEAFF
TGTGCCAGCTCACCGCTCGGAGCGAACACTGAAGCTTTCTTT
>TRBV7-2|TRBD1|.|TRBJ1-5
CASSLGQGGYQPQHF
TGTGCCAGCAGCTTAGGACAGGGGGGATATCAGCCCCAGCATTTT
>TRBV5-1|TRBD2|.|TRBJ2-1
CASSLAGGTYNEQFF
TGCGCCAGCAGTTTAGCGGGAGGGACTTACAATGAGCAGTTCTTC
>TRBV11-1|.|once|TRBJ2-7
CASSLSTLTGSSYEQYF
TGTGCCAGCAGCTTATCAACCCTGACGGGAAGCTCCTACGAGCAGTACTTC
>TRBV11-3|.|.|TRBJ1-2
CASSLDIRGQGGADHYGYTF
TGTGCCAGCAGCTTAGATATCCGCGGGCAGGGAGGGGCGGATCACTATGGCTACACCTTC
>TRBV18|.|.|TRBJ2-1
CASSPRDDSYNEQFF
TGTGCCAGCTCACCAAGAGACGACTCCTACAATGAGCAGTTCTTC
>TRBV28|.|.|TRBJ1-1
CASRAPNTEAFF
TGTGCCAGCAGGGCGCCGAACACTGAAGCTTTCTTT
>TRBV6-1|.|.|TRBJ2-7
CASTKRTNSYEQYF
TGTGCCAGCACGAAGCGGACGAACTCCTACGAGCAGTACTTC
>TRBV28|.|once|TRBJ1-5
CASSQGYGNQPQHF
TGTGCCAGCAGTCAGGGGTACGGCAATCAGCCCCAGCATTTT
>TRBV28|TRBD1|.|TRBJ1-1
CASSLTGGNTEAFF
TGTGCCAGCAGTCTCACAGGGGGAAACACTGAAGCTTTCTTT
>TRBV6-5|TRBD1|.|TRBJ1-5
CASSRSRGRDQPQHF
TGTGCCAGCAGTAGAAGCAGGGGGCGGGATCAGCCCCAGCATTTT
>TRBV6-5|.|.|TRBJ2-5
CASASEEATQYF
TGTGCCAGCGCGTCGGAGGAGGCGACCCAGTACTTC
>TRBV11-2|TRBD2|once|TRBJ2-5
CASIRATSGQETQYF
TGTGCCAGCATCCGGGCGACTAGCGGACAAGAGACCCAGTACTTC
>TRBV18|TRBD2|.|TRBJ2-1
CASSPYGGSSYNEQFF
TGTGCCAGCTCACCATATGGCGGGAGCTCCTACAATGAGCAGTTCTTC
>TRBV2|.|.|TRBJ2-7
CASSVYEQYF
TGTGCCAGCAGTGTCTACGAGCAGTACTTC